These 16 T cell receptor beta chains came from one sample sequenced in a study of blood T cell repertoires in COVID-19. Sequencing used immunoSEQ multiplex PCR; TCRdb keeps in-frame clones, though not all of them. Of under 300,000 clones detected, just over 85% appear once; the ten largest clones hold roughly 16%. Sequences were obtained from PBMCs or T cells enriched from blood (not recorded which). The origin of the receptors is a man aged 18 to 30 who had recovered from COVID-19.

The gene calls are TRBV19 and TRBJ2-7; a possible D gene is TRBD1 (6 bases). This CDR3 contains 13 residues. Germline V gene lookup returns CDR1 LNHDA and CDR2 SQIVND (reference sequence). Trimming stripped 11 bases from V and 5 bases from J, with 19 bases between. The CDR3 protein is CAALRGPGDEQYF. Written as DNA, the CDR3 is TGTGCCGCGCTCAGGGGCCCCGGGGACGAGCAGTACTTC.

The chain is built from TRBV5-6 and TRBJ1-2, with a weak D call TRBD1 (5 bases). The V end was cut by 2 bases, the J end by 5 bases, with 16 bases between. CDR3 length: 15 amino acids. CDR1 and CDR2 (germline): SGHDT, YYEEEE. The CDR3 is CASSFQAGYQYGYTF. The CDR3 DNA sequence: TGTGCCAGCAGCTTCCAGGCAGGGTATCAATATGGCTACACCTTC.

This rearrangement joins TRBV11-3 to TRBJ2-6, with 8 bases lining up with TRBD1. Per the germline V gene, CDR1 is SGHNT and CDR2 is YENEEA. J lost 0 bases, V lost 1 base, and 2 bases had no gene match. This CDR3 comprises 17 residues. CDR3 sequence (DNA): TGTGCCAGCAGCTTAGGGACAGGGAGCTCTGGGGCCAACGTCCTGACTTTC. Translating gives CASSLGTGSSGANVLTF. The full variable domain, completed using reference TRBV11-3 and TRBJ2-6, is EAGVVQSPRYKIIEKKQPVAFWCNPISGHNTLYWYLQNLGQGPELLIRYENEEAVDDSQLPKDRFSAERLKGVDSTLKIQPAELGDSAVYLCASSLGTGSSGANVLTFGAGSRLTVL.

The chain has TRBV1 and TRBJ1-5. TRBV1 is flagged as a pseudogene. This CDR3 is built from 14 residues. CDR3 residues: CTSSQERCNQPQHF. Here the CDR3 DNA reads TGCACCAGCAGCCAAGAGCGGTGCAATCAGCCCCAGCATTTT.

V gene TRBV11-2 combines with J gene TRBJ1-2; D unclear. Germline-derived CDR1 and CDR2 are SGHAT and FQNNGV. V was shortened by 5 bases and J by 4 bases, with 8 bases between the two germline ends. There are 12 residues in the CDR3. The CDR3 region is CASSPGSYGYTF. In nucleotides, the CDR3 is TGTGCCAGCAGCCCCGGGAGCTATGGCTACACCTTC. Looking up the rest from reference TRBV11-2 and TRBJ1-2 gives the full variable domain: EAGVAQSPRYKIIEKRQSVAFWCNPISGHATLYWYQQILGQGPKLLIQFQNNGVVDDSQLPKDRFSAERLKGVDSTLKIQPAKLEDSAVYLCASSPGSYGYTFGSGTRLTVV.

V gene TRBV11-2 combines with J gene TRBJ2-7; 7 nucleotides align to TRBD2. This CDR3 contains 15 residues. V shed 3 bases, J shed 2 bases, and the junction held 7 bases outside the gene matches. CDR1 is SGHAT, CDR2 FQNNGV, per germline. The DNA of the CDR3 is TGTGCCAGCAGCTTCCGGCTAGCGGCGACCTACGAGCAGTACTTC. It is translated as CASSFRLAATYEQYF. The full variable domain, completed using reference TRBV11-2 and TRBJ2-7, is EAGVAQSPRYKIIEKRQSVAFWCNPISGHATLYWYQQILGQGPKLLIQFQNNGVVDDSQLPKDRFSAERLKGVDSTLKIQPAKLEDSAVYLCASSFRLAATYEQYFGPGTRLTVT.

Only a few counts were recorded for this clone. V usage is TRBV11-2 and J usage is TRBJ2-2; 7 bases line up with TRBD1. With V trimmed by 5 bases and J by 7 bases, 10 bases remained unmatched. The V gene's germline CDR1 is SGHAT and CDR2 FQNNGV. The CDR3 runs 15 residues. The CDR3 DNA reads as TGTGCCAGCAGCCTGTGGACAGGCTCGGGCGGGGAGCTGTTTTTT. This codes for CASSLWTGSGGELFF. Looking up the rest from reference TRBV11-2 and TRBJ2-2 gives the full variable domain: EAGVAQSPRYKIIEKRQSVAFWCNPISGHATLYWYQQILGQGPKLLIQFQNNGVVDDSQLPKDRFSAERLKGVDSTLKIQPAKLEDSAVYLCASSLWTGSGGELFFGEGSRLTVL.

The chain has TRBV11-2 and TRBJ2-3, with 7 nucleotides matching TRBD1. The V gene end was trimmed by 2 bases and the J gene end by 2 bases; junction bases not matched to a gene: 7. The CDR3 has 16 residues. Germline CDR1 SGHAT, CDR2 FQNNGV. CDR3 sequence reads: CASSLLDRSYTDTQYF. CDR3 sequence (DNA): TGTGCCAGCAGCTTACTGGACAGGTCGTACACAGATACGCAGTATTTT.

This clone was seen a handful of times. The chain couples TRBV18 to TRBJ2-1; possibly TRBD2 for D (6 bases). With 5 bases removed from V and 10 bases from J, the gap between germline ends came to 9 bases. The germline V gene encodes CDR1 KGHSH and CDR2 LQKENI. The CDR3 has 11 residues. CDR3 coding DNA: TGTGCCAGCTCAGAGAGCGGGGAGCAGTTCTTC. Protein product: CASSESGEQFF.

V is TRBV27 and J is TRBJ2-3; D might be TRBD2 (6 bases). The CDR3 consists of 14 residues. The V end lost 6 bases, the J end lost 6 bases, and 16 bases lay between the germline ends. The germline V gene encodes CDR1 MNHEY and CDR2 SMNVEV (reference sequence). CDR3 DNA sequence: TGTGCCAGCAGCGGCGGGGCTCTCGGGGATACGCAGTATTTT. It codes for CASSGGALGDTQYF.

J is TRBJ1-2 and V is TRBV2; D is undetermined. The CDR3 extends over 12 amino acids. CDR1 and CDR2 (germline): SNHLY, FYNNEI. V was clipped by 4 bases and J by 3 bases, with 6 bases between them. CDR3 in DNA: TGTGCCAGCAGTGTGGACTACTATGGCTACACCTTC. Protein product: CASSVDYYGYTF.

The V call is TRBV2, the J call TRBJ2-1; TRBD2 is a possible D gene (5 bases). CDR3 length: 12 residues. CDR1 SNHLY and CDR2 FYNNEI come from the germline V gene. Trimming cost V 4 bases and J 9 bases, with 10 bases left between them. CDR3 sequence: CASSVRGSEQFF. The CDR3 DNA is TGTGCCAGCAGTGTTCGGGGTAGTGAGCAGTTCTTC.

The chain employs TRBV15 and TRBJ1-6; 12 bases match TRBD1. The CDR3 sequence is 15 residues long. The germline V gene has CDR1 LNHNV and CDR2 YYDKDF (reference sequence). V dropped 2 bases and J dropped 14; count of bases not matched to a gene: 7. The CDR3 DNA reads TGTGCCACCAGCAGACGGGGGACAGGGGGCGGGTCCCTCCACTTT. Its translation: CATSRRGTGGGSLHF.

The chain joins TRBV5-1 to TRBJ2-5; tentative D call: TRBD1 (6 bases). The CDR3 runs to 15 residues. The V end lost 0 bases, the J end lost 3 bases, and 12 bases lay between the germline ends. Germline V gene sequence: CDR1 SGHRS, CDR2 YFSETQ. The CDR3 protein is CASSLALRTEETQYF. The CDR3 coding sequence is TGCGCCAGCAGCTTGGCCCTTAGGACAGAAGAGACCCAGTACTTC.

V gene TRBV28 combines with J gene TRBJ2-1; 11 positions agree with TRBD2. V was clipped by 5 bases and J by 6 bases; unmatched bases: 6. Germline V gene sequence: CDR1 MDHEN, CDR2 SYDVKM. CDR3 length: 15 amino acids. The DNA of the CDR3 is TGTGCCAGCAGTGGGGCTAGCGGGAGGCTCAATGAGCAGTTCTTC. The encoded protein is CASSGASGRLNEQFF.

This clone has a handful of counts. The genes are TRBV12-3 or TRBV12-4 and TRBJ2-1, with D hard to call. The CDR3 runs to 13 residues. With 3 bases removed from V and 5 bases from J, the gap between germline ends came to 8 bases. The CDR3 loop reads CASSFGANNEQFF. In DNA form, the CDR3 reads TGTGCCAGCAGTTTTGGAGCTAACAATGAGCAGTTCTTC.